The clone carrying this T cell receptor beta chain was found many times. TCRdb reanalysed the 5' RACE reads using MiXCR and keeps one entry per CDR3 protein. The sample has a few hundred thousand distinct CDR3 sequences, approximately 13% seen once. The entry originates in a study of identical twins. Germline V lookup: CDR1 MDHEN, CDR2 SYDVKM. Between the trimmed V and J ends, which lost 5 bases and 4 bases, there was a span of 15 bases. This CDR3 comprises 14 residues. These data were likewise used in another study, on yellow fever vaccine responses in identical twins.

The TCR was taken from a young woman in good health. V and J are TRBV28 and TRBJ2-7; D remains ambiguous. The sequenced sample consisted of CD8+ T cells sorted from blood. The CDR3 DNA reads TGTGCCAGCAGTCTAGGGCAGACCACGTACGAGCAGTACTTC. This sequence encodes CASSLGQTTYEQYF.